This TCR beta chain is from a study of cytomegalovirus exposure and HLA in healthy donors. Overall study results and limits: According to the study, around 150 TCR beta chains were cytomegalovirus-associated.

Produced via immunoSEQ multiplex PCR; TCRdb's table is partial and in-frame only. The sample carries 200,000 or so clones, approximately 82% recorded once. About this clone itself: Its antigen is still unknown.

CDR1 is SNHLY, CDR2 FYNNEI, per germline. V lost 10 bases and J 5 bases, leaving 38 bases between the germline ends. CDR3 length: 20 amino acids. Specimen: PBMCs. The receptor was derived from a woman in her twenties or thirties in good health and CMV-seropositive. This chain uses TRBV2 with TRBJ2-5; D tentatively fits TRBD1 or TRBD2 (12 bases each). The CDR3 region is CATYKGQGAASGRARETQYF. The CDR3 nucleotides read TGTGCCACCTACAAGGGACAGGGGGCGGCTAGCGGGAGGGCTCGGGAGACCCAGTACTTC.